This T cell receptor beta chain was identified during a study of blood T cell repertoires in COVID-19. Study overall: The origin of the acute and convalescent COVID-19 samples was the United States, Italy and Spain. PBMCs, B-cell-depleted T cells, or T cells were the source of the cDNA or gDNA that made up the material.

There are 14 residues in the CDR3. V was clipped by 1 base and J by 4 bases, with 10 bases between them. The germline gives CDR1 MNHNS, CDR2 SASEGT. How the authors handled the data: Reference gene primer amplification in the assay estimated nucleated cell counts. Clones were sequenced by immunoSEQ multiplex PCR, and TCRdb holds only the in-frame ones, with some missing. Clone size and the V and J calls come from that table; the DNA yielded D and trimming. The sample records some 80,000 clones, approximately 90% being singletons. In its sample, this clone was seen once. The clonotype comes from a woman aged 50 to 65 with active or convalescent COVID-19. Material for sequencing was peripheral blood. V and J are TRBV6-1 and TRBJ1-2; perhaps TRBD1 as D (5 bases). DNA of the CDR3: TGTGCCAGCAGTGAAGTGGCAGGGTCCTATGGCTACACCTTC. Its translation: CASSEVAGSYGYTF.